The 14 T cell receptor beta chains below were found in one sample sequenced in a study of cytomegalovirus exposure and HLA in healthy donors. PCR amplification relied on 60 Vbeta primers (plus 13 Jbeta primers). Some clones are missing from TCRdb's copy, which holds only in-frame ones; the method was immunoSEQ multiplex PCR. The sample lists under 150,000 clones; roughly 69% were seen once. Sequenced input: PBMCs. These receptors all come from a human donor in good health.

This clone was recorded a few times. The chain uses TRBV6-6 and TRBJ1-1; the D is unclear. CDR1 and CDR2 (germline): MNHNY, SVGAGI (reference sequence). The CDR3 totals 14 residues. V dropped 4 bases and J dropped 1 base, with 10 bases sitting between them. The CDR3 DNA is TGTGCCAGCAGTTTCGGGGAATCGAACACTGAAGCTTTCTTT. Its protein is CASSFGESNTEAFF.

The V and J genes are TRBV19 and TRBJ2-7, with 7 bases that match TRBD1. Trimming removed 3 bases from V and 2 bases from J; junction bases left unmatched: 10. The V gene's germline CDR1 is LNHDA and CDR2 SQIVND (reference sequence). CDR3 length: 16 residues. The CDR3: CASSIRGTVGAYEQYF. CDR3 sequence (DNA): TGTGCCAGTAGTATTAGGGGGACAGTCGGTGCCTACGAGCAGTACTTC.

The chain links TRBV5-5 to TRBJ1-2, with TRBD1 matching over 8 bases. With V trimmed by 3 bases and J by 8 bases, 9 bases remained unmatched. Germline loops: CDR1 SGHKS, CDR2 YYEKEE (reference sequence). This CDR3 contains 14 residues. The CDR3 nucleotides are TGTGCCAGCAGCTCAAGCACAGGGGGTTGGGGCTACACCTTC. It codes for CASSSSTGGWGYTF.

The CDR3 DNA is TGTGCCAGCAGCTTGGGGCTGGGAGAAGATCAGCCCCAGCATTTT. Its translation is CASSLGLGEDQPQHF. The rearrangement uses TRBV5-6 and TRBJ1-5; D is uncertain. V was shortened by 0 bases and J by 5 bases, with 12 bases between the two germline ends. Looked up from germline, CDR1 is SGHDT and CDR2 is YYEEEE. The CDR3 contains 15 residues.

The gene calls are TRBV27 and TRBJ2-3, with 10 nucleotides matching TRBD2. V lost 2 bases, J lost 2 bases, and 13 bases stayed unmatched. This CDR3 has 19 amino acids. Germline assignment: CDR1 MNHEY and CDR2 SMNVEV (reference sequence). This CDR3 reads CASSLNGASGSLVTDTQYF. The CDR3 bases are TGTGCCAGCAGTTTAAACGGGGCTAGCGGGAGTTTAGTCACAGATACGCAGTATTTT.

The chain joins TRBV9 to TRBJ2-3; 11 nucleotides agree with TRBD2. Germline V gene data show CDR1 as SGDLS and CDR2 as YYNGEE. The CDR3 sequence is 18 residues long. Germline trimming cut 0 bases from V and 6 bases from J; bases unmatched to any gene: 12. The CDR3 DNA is TGTGCCAGCAGCGTAGGGTTAGCGGGGGGGCGTGCCGCTGATACGCAGTATTTT. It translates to CASSVGLAGGRAADTQYF.

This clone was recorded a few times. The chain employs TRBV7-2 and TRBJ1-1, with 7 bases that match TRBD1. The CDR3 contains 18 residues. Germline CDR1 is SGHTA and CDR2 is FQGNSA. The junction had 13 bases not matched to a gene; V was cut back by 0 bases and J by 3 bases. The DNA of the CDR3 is TGTGCCAGCAGCTTAGCACAGCCGGGACAGCGTAAGGACACTGAAGCTTTCTTT. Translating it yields CASSLAQPGQRKDTEAFF.

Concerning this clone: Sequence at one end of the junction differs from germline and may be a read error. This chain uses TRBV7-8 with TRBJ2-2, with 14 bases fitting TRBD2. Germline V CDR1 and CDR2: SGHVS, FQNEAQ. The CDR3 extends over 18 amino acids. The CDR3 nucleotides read TGTTCCAGCAGCTTACGACTAGCGGGAGGGCCATGGGCCGGGGAGCTGTTTTTT. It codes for CSSSLRLAGGPWAGELFF.

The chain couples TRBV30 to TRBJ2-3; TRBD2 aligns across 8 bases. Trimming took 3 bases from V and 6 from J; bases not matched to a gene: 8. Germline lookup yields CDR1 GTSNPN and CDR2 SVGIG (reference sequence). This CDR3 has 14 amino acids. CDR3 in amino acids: CAWRRAGAGDTQYF. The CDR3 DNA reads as TGTGCCTGGAGAAGAGCGGGAGCGGGGGATACGCAGTATTTT.

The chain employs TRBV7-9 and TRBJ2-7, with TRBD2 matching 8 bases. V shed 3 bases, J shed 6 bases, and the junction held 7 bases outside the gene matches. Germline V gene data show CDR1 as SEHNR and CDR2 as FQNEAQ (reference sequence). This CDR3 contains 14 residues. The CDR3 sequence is CASSLSGSRSEQYF. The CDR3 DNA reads TGTGCCAGCAGCTTGAGCGGGAGTAGGAGCGAGCAGTACTTC.

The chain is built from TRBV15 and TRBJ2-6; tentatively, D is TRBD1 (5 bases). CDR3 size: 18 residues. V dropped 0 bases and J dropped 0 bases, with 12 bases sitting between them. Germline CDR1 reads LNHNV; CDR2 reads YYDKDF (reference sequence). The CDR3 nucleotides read TGTGCCACCAGCAGAGATTTACAGGCCAACTCTGGGGCCAACGTCCTGACTTTC. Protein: CATSRDLQANSGANVLTF.

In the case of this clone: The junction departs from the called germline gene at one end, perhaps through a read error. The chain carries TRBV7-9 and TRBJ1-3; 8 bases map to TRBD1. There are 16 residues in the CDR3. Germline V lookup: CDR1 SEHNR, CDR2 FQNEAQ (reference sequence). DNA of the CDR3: TGTTCCAGCAGGGGTGACAGGGGATTTTTTGGAAACACCATATATTTT. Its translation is CSSRGDRGFFGNTIYF.

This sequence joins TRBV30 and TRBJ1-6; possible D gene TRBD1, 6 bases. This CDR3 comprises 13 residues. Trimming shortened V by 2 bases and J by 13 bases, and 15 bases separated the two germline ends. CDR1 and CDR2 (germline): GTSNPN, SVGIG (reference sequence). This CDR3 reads CAWSLRAGAPLHF. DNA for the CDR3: TGTGCCTGGAGTCTGAGGGCAGGGGCTCCCCTCCACTTT.

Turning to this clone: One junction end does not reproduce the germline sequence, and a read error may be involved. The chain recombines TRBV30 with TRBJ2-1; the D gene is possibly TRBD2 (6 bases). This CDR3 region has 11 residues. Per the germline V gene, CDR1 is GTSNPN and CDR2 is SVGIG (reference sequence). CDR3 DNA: TGTGCCTGGAGGGACTACATTGAGCAGTTCTTC. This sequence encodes CAWRDYIEQFF.